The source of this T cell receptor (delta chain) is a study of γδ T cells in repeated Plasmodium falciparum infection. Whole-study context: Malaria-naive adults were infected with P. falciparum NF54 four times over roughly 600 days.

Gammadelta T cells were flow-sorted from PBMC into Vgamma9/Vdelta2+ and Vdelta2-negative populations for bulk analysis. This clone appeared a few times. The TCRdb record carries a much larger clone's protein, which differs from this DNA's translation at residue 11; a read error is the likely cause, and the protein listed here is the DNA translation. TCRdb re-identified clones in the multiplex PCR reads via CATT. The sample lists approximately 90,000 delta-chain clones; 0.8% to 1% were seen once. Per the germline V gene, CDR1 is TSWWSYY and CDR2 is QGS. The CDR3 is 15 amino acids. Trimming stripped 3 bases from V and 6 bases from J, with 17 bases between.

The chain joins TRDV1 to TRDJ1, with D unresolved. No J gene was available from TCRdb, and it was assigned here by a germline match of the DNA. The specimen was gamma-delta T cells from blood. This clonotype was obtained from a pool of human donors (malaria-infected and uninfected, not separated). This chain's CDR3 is CALGDPRRRPNKLIF. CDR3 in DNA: TGTGCTCTTGGGGATCCGCGAAGACGCCCCAATAAACTCATCTTT.